A selection of T cell receptor beta chains follows, all from one sample in a study of shared clonotypes between healthy human individuals. Clones were read by immunoSEQ multiplex PCR, and TCRdb kept only the in-frame ones, dropping some. Among roughly 2,500,000 clones listed, 93% were seen once. Sequencing was carried out using naive CD4+ T cells from PBMCs. Every receptor here comes from a man between 18 and 29 years old in good health. Some clones in this sample may be carry-over from other donors' samples. The CDR3 runs from the conserved cysteine through the conserved F or W. The order of the fields is D gene, J gene, clone size, CDR3 length, V gene, CDR3 DNA, CDR3 protein. The D gene is left open where the match is weak. Part of the rows lack a size; the others show once, few, many or a class for expanded clones.

TRBD2	TRBJ2-1	-	19	TRBV13	TGTGCCAGCAGCTTAAGGATTAATAGCGGGTGGGGGGCCTACAATGAGCAGTTCTTC	CASSLRINSGWGAYNEQFF
-	TRBJ2-5	-	13	TRBV29-1	TGCAGCGTTGACTATTCGGGAGTAGAGACCCAGTACTTC	CSVDYSGVETQYF
-	TRBJ2-7	-	16	TRBV7-2	TGTGCCAGCAGCTTTCTTTTAGGCTTGACCTCCTACGAGCAGTACTTC	CASSFLLGLTSYEQYF
-	TRBJ1-4	-	15	TRBV27	TGTGCCAGCAGTCCATGGGGGCCTGGAGTCGAAAAACTGTTTTTT	CASSPWGPGVEKLFF
TRBD2	TRBJ2-7	-	15	TRBV5-6	TGTGCCAGCAGCTTAATAGCGGGAGTGAGGGACGAGCAGTACTTC	CASSLIAGVRDEQYF
TRBD2	TRBJ2-1	-	17	TRBV5-1	TGCGCCAGCAGCGCAGTTCCGGGACTAGCGGGGCACAATGAGCAGTTCTTC	CASSAVPGLAGHNEQFF
-	TRBJ2-7	-	12	TRBV28	TGTGCCAGCAGTTTCTACAATATGAAGCAGTACTTC	CASSFYNMKQYF
TRBD2	TRBJ2-2	-	17	TRBV4-2	TGTGCCAGCAGCCAAGCCCCGGCTAGCGGGAGCACCGGGGAGCTGTTTTTT	CASSQAPASGSTGELFF
-	TRBJ1-5	-	13	TRBV7-2	TGTGCCAGCAGTGGTAATTGGGGTCAGCCCCAGCATTTT	CASSGNWGQPQHF
-	TRBJ2-1	-	14	TRBV19	TGTGCCAGTAGTATCTTACGGCGCGACAATGAGCAGTTCTTC	CASSILRRDNEQFF
-	TRBJ2-1	-	15	TRBV9	TGTGCCAGCAGCGTAGGGGGCGACTTTTACAATGAGCAGTTCTTC	CASSVGGDFYNEQFF
-	TRBJ1-1	-	15	TRBV7-3	TGTGCCACCCAATCCCACCCCGGGACAAAGTTTGAAGCTTTCTTT	CATQSHPGTKFEAFF
TRBD2	TRBJ2-7	-	15	TRBV5-1	TGCGCCAGCAGCCAACTAGCGGCTACAACCTACGAGCAGTACTTC	CASSQLAATTYEQYF
-	TRBJ2-3	-	13	TRBV28	TGTGCCAGCAGTTCCCCAGGGCCAGATACGCAGTATTTT	CASSSPGPDTQYF
-	TRBJ1-1	-	13	TRBV30	TGTGCCTGGAGTGTACTAGTGAACACTGAAGCTTTCTTT	CAWSVLVNTEAFF
-	TRBJ1-1	-	16	TRBV18	TGTGCCAGCTCACCACCGAATCAGGGGAGGGGTACTGAAGCTTTCTTT	CASSPPNQGRGTEAFF
-	TRBJ1-1	once	13	TRBV28	TGTGCCAGCAGTTTATCGGAGTACGCTGAAGCTTTCTTT	CASSLSEYAEAFF
-	TRBJ2-3	-	14	TRBV7-2	TGTGCCAGCAGCCCCCGAATGAGCACAGATACGCAGTATTTT	CASSPRMSTDTQYF
-	TRBJ2-5	-	12	TRBV9	TGTGCCAGCAGCGGTAGCCGAGAGACCCAGTACTTC	CASSGSRETQYF
TRBD1	TRBJ1-6	-	14	TRBV5-6	TGTGCCAGCCACGGGACAGCCCCAAATTCACCCCTCCACTTT	CASHGTAPNSPLHF
-	TRBJ1-2	once	15	TRBV13	TGTGCCAGCAGCTTAGGGGGACAAGGGGCGCATGGCTACACCTTC	CASSLGGQGAHGYTF
-	TRBJ1-1	-	13	TRBV14	TGTGCCAGCAGCCGACTGAGGGGCACTGAAGCTTTCTTT	CASSRLRGTEAFF
TRBD2	TRBJ2-2	-	18	TRBV25-1	TGTGCCAGCAGTGGAAAGTCTAGCGGGAGTCTTGTTCCCGGGGAGCTGTTTTTT	CASSGKSSGSLVPGELFF
-	TRBJ2-7	-	17	TRBV4-2	TGTGCCAGCAGCCAAGATCCCAGGCAGGGGATCCCTCCGGAACAGTACTTC	CASSQDPRQGIPPEQYF
-	TRBJ1-2	-	13	TRBV28	TGTGCCAGCAGTCTTAGACAGACGTATGGCTACACCTTC	CASSLRQTYGYTF
-	TRBJ2-7	-	16	TRBV21-1	TGTGCCAGCAGCAAACGGCTTTACCCGGACGCCTACGAGCAGTACTTC	CASSKRLYPDAYEQYF
TRBD2	TRBJ2-2	-	17	TRBV19	TGTGCCAGTATGTCGCCTAGCGGGAGGGGGAACACCGGGGAGCTGTTTTTT	CASMSPSGRGNTGELFF
TRBD2	TRBJ2-2	-	17	TRBV5-4	TGTGCCAGCAGCCCCCGGACTAGCGGATCGAACACCGGGGAGCTGTTTTTT	CASSPRTSGSNTGELFF
TRBD1	TRBJ2-7	-	17	TRBV25-1	TGTGCCAGCAGTGAGGGGGAGTGGACAGGGGACGGCGGCGAGCAGTACTTC	CASSEGEWTGDGGEQYF
-	TRBJ1-4	-	14	TRBV2	TGTGCCAGCAGTGAAATACAGGGAGGTGAAAAACTGTTTTTT	CASSEIQGGEKLFF
-	TRBJ2-7	once	12	TRBV7-6	TGTGCCAGCAGCTTGGGTCCCTCGGAGCAGTACTTC	CASSLGPSEQYF
-	TRBJ2-7	once	12	TRBV2	TGTGCCAGCAGCACAACTTCCTACGAGCAGTACTTC	CASSTTSYEQYF
-	TRBJ1-5	-	13	TRBV28	TGTGCCAGCACAATGGATGGCAATCAGCCCCAGCATTTT	CASTMDGNQPQHF
-	TRBJ2-7	-	15	TRBV6-1	TGTGCCAGCAGTGAAGTAGGGGCAGGGTGGTACGAGCAGTACTTC	CASSEVGAGWYEQYF
TRBD1	TRBJ1-2	-	13	TRBV27	TGTGCCAGCAGCCGGACAGGGGACTATGGCTACACCTTC	CASSRTGDYGYTF
-	TRBJ1-2	-	13	TRBV28	TGTGCCAGCAGCCACCCAGCGAGTTATGGCTACACCTTC	CASSHPASYGYTF
TRBD1	TRBJ2-1	-	15	TRBV14	TGTGCCAGCAGCCAAGTCAGGGGGCCCTACAATGAGCAGTTCTTC	CASSQVRGPYNEQFF
TRBD2	TRBJ2-3	-	14	TRBV2	TGTGCCAGCAGGTCGATGACTAGCGCAGATACGCAGTATTTT	CASRSMTSADTQYF